This is a list of T cell receptor beta chains from one sample in a study of shared clonotypes between healthy human individuals. The method was immunoSEQ multiplex PCR; TCRdb's version includes in-frame clones alone and lacks a portion of them. The table lists over 100,000 clones, 68% of them singletons. The specimen was memory CD8+ T cells sorted from blood. The receptors derive from a woman in her 30s in good health. Both conserved end residues are part of each CDR3. Each record gives: clone size, D gene, V gene, J gene, CDR3 length, CDR3 DNA, CDR3 protein. D genes are given only for firm matches. Only some rows state a clone size, as once, few, many or a class for expanded clones.

.	TRBD1	TRBV28	TRBJ2-3	13	TGTGCCAGCAGTCCACAGGGGTCAGATACGCAGTATTTT	CASSPQGSDTQYF
.	.	TRBV7-9	TRBJ2-1	13	TGTGCCAGCAGCCCTTGGGGGGGCGGGGAGCAGTTCTTC	CASSPWGGGEQFF
once	.	TRBV28	TRBJ1-1	13	TGTGCCAGCAGTTCATCCGGACACCTCGAAGCTTTCTTT	CASSSSGHLEAFF
.	TRBD2	TRBV6-1	TRBJ2-7	15	TGTGCCAGCAGTGATTTAGGGCGGGGGAACTACGAGCAGTACTTC	CASSDLGRGNYEQYF
.	TRBD1	TRBV2	TRBJ2-7	13	TGTGCCAGCGGGACAGGGGGCTACTACGAGCAGTACTTC	CASGTGGYYEQYF
few	TRBD2	TRBV7-9	TRBJ2-5	15	TGTGCCAGCAGCAAAGGAGGCGGGGGGCTAGAGACCCAGTACTTC	CASSKGGGGLETQYF
few	.	TRBV6-6	TRBJ2-1	16	TGTGCCAGCAGTAGTACCGGGACGGGAACCTACAATGAGCAGTTCTTC	CASSSTGTGTYNEQFF
.	TRBD1	TRBV6-5	TRBJ1-5	15	TGTGCCAGCAGCATCAGAGGGGGCCGCAATCAGCCCCAGCATTTT	CASSIRGGRNQPQHF
many	.	TRBV6-6	TRBJ2-3	11	TGTGCCACCCAATTACTAGATACGCAGTATTTT	CATQLLDTQYF
few	.	TRBV4-2	TRBJ1-1	16	TGTGCCAGCAGCCAAGATGTGGAGGGAGGGTACACTGAAGCTTTCTTT	CASSQDVEGGYTEAFF
.	TRBD2	TRBV5-7	TRBJ2-7	16	TGTGCCAGCAGCTACGGACTAGCGGATAACTCCTACGAGCAGTACTTC	CASSYGLADNSYEQYF
.	.	TRBV7-8	TRBJ2-7	17	TGTGCCAGCAGCTTAGTGATTATCCAGACCTCCGGCTACGAGCAGTACTTC	CASSLVIIQTSGYEQYF
few	.	TRBV4-2	TRBJ2-3	16	TGTGCCAGCAGCCCTCTAGAGGTGGGGCACGTGGATACGCAGTATTTT	CASSPLEVGHVDTQYF
.	.	TRBV5-1	TRBJ1-1	13	TGCGCCAGCAGCTGGACAGAGAACACTGAAGCTTTCTTT	CASSWTENTEAFF
once	.	TRBV9	TRBJ1-4	14	TGTGCCAGCAGCGATGGCGGGGGGCTCGAAAAACTGTTTTTT	CASSDGGGLEKLFF
.	TRBD2	TRBV28	TRBJ2-1	16	TGTGCCAGCAGTTTCTTTACTAGCGGGAGGGGCGATGAGCAGTTCTTC	CASSFFTSGRGDEQFF
.	TRBD2	TRBV4-2	TRBJ2-7	13	TGTGCCAGCAGCCACGGGGACTACTACGAGCAGTACTTC	CASSHGDYYEQYF
few	.	TRBV14	TRBJ2-7	12	TGTGCCAGCGGAGAGACGTCATACGAGCAGTACTTC	CASGETSYEQYF
.	.	TRBV10-3	TRBJ2-2	17	TGTGCCATCAGTGAGACGCCGGGCCCTCGGAACACCGGGGAGCTGTTTTTT	CAISETPGPRNTGELFF
.	TRBD1	TRBV2	TRBJ2-7	14	TGTGCCAGCAGTGAGGCAGGGGGTCTCGGCGAGCAGTACTTC	CASSEAGGLGEQYF
.	TRBD2	TRBV6-4	TRBJ2-1	14	TGTGCCAGCAGCGTAAGCGGGGGACGGAATGAGCAGTTCTTC	CASSVSGGRNEQFF
.	TRBD2	TRBV6-5	TRBJ2-7	15	TGTGCCAGCACCGTCCTTACTGGGAGGGTGTACGAGCAGTACTTC	CASTVLTGRVYEQYF
.	.	TRBV6-6	TRBJ1-2	14	TGTGCCAGCAGTTACTCGACCCCTCCGGAGGGCTACACCTTC	CASSYSTPPEGYTF
.	TRBD1	TRBV5-1	TRBJ2-7	16	TGCGCCAGCAGCTCTCCCAGGGGGACGAGTGGCTACGAGCAGTACTTC	CASSSPRGTSGYEQYF
.	.	TRBV2	TRBJ1-1	14	TGTGCCAGCAGTCCAGGAAACATGAACACTGAAGCTTTCTTT	CASSPGNMNTEAFF
.	.	TRBV7-9	TRBJ1-5	14	TGTGCCAGCAGCTCTGGGGTGGCGGCTCAGCCCCAGCATTTT	CASSSGVAAQPQHF
once	TRBD1	TRBV7-9	TRBJ1-6	15	TGTGCCAGCAGCCGCTCGGACAGGGAGTATTCACCCCTCCACTTT	CASSRSDREYSPLHF
few	.	TRBV27	TRBJ2-7	15	TGTGCCAGCAGTCTCTTCGCCGGGAGCTCCTACGAGCAGTACTTC	CASSLFAGSSYEQYF
once	TRBD1	TRBV7-9	TRBJ2-2	16	TGTGCCAGCAGCCTGACAGGGGTCGCGAACACCGGGGAGCTGTTTTTT	CASSLTGVANTGELFF
.	.	TRBV27	TRBJ1-1	15	TGTGCCAGCAGCCCCCACAGGTCCCCGAACACTGAAGCTTTCTTT	CASSPHRSPNTEAFF
once	.	TRBV9	TRBJ1-2	13	TGTGCCAGCGGTGGGTCCGTCAGCTATGGCTACACCTTC	CASGGSVSYGYTF
.	.	TRBV6-1	TRBJ1-2	12	TGTGCCAGCAGTGAAGGGTTCGGTGGCTACACCTTC	CASSEGFGGYTF
.	TRBD1	TRBV4-1	TRBJ2-1	17	TGCGCCAGCAGCCAATCGGGACAGGGGAGCTCCTACAATGAGCAGTTCTTC	CASSQSGQGSSYNEQFF
.	TRBD1	TRBV7-2	TRBJ2-1	15	TGTGCCAGCAGCCGTCGGGACAGGTACACGAATGAGCAGTTCTTC	CASSRRDRYTNEQFF
.	.	TRBV6-1	TRBJ2-2	14	TGTGCCAGCAGTGGACTAGGGTTAACCGGGGAGCTGTTTTTT	CASSGLGLTGELFF
few	.	TRBV10-1	TRBJ2-1	13	TGCGCCAGCCGAGGGGCAACCGGCGATGAGCAGTTCTTC	CASRGATGDEQFF
.	.	TRBV2	TRBJ2-7	12	TGTGCCAGCAGTCCCTCTAACTACGAGCAGTACTTC	CASSPSNYEQYF
.	.	TRBV29-1	TRBJ2-2	14	TGCAGCGTTAAAGGGGAATCGACCACCGGGGAGCTGTTTTTT	CSVKGESTTGELFF
.	.	TRBV21-1	TRBJ2-7	12	TGTGCCAGCAGCAAAGACTGTAGAGGGCAGTACTTC	CASSKDCRGQYF
.	.	TRBV28	TRBJ1-2	13	TGTGCCAGCAGTTTAGACGGGATCTATGGCTACACCTTC	CASSLDGIYGYTF
.	.	TRBV4-2	TRBJ2-1	14	TGTGCCAGCAGCCAAGGGGCGTTGAAGAATGAGCAGTTCTTC	CASSQGALKNEQFF
.	.	TRBV15	TRBJ1-1	15	TGTGCCACCAGCAGAGAGGGCAGTGTGAACACTGAAGCTTTCTTT	CATSREGSVNTEAFF
.	TRBD2	TRBV7-7	TRBJ2-7	19	TGTGCCAGCAGCTTGGGGCCATGGCAGACCGGGACTAAGGGCTACGAGCAGTACTTC	CASSLGPWQTGTKGYEQYF
once	TRBD1	TRBV6-1	TRBJ1-5	15	TGTGCCAGCAGTGTGGAAGGGGGCGGCAATCAGCCCCAGCATTTT	CASSVEGGGNQPQHF
few	.	TRBV7-9	TRBJ1-2	11	TGTGCCAGCAGCCTGTGGGACGAGGGCGCCTTC	CASSLWDEGAF
many	TRBD1	TRBV7-8	TRBJ1-1	15	TGTGCCAGCAGCCCAGGACAGGGATGGAACACTGAAGCTTTCTTT	CASSPGQGWNTEAFF
.	.	TRBV30	TRBJ1-1	13	TGTGCCTGGACCTGGACCCTGGGTACTGAAGCTTTCTTT	CAWTWTLGTEAFF
.	.	TRBV27	TRBJ2-1	13	TGTGCCAGTCGGACGGTGTCCTACAATGAGCAGTTCTTC	CASRTVSYNEQFF
.	.	TRBV25-1	TRBJ2-7	12	TGTGCCAGCACCGGTAGCTCCTACGAGCAGTACTTC	CASTGSSYEQYF
.	.	TRBV28	TRBJ2-7	13	TGTGCCAGCAGGTCCGGTGTCCGCTACGAGCAGTACTTC	CASRSGVRYEQYF